This TCR beta chain was sequenced in a study of blood T cell repertoires in COVID-19. The wider study: Both acute and convalescent COVID-19 samples were obtained from the United States, Italy and Spain. PBMCs, B-cell-depleted T cells, or T cells were the source of the cDNA or gDNA that made up the material.

The ends lost 5 bases at V and 13 bases at J; junction bases unmatched: 12. The CDR3 contains 13 residues. CDR1 is SQVTM, CDR2 ANQGSEA, per germline. Per the original data handling: Amplification of reference gene primers provided the estimated nucleated cell counts. The data were produced by immunoSEQ multiplex PCR, yet TCRdb's version contains in-frame clones alone and is incomplete. The V and J calls and clone size are taken from that table; D and trimming were inferred from the DNA. The data show about 340,000 clones, 88% seen once. Seattle patients were enrolled during active infection and followed longitudinally.

The sample was peripheral blood. The TCR comes from a woman in her 70s with COVID-19, enrolled during active disease. The chain carries TRBV29-1 and TRBJ1-4; 8 bases are a match to TRBD1. The CDR3 spells CSVRESHRGSLFF. CDR3 in DNA: TGCAGCGTTCGAGAGTCCCACAGGGGGTCACTGTTTTTT.